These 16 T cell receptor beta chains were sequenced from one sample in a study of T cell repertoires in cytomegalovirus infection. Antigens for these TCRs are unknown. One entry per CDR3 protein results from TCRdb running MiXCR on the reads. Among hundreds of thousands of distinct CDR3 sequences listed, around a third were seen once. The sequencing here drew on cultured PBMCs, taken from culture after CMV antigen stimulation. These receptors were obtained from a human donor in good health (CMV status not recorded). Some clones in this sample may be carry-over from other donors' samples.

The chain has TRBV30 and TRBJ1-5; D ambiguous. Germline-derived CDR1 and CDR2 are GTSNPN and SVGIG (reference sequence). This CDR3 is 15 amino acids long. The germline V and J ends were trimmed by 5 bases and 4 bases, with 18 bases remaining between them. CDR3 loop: CAWAPRADGNQPQHF. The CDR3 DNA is TGTGCCTGGGCCCCCCGGGCAGATGGGAATCAGCCCCAGCATTTT.

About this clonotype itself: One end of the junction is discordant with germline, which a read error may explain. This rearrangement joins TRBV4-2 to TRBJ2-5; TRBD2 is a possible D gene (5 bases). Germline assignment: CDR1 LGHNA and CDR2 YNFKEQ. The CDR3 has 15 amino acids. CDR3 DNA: TGTGCCAGCAGCCCCCTCGATTCTCGGGGAGAGCCCCAGTACTTC. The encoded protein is CASSPLDSRGEPQYF.

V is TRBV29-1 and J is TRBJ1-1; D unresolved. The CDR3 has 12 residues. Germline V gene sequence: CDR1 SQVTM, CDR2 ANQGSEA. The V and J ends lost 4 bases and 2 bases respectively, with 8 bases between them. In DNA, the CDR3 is TGCAGCGTTGGAGGGTACAACACTGAAGCTTTCTTT. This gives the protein CSVGGYNTEAFF.

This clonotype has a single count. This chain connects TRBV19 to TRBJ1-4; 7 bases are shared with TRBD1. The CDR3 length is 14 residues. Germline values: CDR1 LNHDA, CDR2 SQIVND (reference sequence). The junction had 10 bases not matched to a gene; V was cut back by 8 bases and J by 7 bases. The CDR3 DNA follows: TGTGCCAGTGCCGGAGACAGGGTCGCTGAAAAACTGTTTTTT. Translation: CASAGDRVAEKLFF.

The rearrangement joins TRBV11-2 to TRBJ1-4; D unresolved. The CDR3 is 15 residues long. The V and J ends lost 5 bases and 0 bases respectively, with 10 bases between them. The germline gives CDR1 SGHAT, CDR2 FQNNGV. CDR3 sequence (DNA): TGTGCCAGCAGCGCAAGACTGACAACTAATGAAAAACTGTTTTTT. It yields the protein CASSARLTTNEKLFF.

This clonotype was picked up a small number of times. The chain's CDR3 is CASSDAMPSPLHF. The CDR3 DNA sequence: TGTGCCAGCAGCGACGCAATGCCCTCACCCCTCCACTTT. The chain recombines TRBV7-9 with TRBJ1-6; D unresolved. Germline V lookup: CDR1 SEHNR, CDR2 FQNEAQ (reference sequence). Trimming left V 5 bases short and J 10 bases short, with 12 bases between. This CDR3 is built from 13 residues.

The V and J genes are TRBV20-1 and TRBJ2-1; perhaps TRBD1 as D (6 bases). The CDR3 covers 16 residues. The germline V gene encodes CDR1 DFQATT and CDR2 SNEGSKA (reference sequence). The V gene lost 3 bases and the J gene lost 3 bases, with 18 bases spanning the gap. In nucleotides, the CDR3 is TGCAGTGCTAGCCCACAAGGGGGAGTGCTCTACAATGAGCAGTTCTTC. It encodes CSASPQGGVLYNEQFF.

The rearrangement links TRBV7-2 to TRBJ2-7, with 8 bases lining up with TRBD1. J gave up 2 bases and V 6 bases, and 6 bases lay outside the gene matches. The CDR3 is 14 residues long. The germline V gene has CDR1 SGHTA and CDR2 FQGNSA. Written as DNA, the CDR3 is TGTGCCAGCAGTCGCCGGGACAGGCCCTACGAGCAGTACTTC. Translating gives CASSRRDRPYEQYF.

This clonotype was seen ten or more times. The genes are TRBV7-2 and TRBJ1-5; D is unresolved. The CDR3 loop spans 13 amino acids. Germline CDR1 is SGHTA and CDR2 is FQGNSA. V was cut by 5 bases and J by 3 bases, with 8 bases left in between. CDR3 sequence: CASSDDFNQPQHF. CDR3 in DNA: TGTGCCAGCAGCGATGATTTCAATCAGCCCCAGCATTTT.

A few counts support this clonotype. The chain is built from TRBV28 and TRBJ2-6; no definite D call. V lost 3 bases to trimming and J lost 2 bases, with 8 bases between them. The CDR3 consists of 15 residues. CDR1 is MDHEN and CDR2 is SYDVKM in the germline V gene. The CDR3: CASSFLAPGANVLTF. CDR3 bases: TGTGCCAGCAGTTTCCTGGCTCCTGGGGCCAACGTCCTGACTTTC.

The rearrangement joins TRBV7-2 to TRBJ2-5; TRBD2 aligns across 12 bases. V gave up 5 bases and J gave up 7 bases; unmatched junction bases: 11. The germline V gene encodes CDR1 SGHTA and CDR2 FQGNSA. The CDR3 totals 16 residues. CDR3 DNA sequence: TGTGCCAGCAGCCCCAGGACTAGCGGGACCCCTGGGACCCAGTACTTC. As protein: CASSPRTSGTPGTQYF.

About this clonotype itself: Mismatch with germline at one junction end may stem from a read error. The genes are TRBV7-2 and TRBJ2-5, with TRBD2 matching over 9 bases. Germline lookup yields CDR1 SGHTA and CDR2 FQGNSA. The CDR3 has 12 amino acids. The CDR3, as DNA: TGTGCCAGCAGGGCGGGGGGGCCCTCCGTCACCTGG. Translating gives CASRAGGPSVTW.

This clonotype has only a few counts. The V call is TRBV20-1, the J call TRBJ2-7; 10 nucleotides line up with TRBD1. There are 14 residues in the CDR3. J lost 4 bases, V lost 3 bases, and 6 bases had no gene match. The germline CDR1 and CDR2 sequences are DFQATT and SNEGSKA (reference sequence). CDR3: CSASFPGQGYEQYF. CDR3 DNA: TGCAGTGCTAGTTTTCCGGGACAGGGGTACGAGCAGTACTTC.

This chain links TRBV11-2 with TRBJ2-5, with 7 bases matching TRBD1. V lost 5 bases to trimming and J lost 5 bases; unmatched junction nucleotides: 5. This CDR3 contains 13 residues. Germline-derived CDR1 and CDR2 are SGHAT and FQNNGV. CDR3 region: CASSQGVWETQYF. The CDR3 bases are TGTGCCAGCAGCCAGGGGGTTTGGGAGACCCAGTACTTC.

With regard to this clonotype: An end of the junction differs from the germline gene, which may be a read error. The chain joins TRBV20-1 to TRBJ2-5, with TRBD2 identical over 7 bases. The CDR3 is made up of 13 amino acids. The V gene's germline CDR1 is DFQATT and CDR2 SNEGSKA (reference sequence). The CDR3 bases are TGCATTGCTAGTCTAGCGGCCCAAGAGACCCAGTACTTC. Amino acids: CIASLAAQETQYF.

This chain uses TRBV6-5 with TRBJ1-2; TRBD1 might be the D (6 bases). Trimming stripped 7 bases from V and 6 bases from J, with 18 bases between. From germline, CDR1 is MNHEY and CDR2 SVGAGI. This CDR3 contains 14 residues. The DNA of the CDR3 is TGTGCCAGCACCCGTACAGGGCGCACAGATGGCTACACCTTC. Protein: CASTRTGRTDGYTF.